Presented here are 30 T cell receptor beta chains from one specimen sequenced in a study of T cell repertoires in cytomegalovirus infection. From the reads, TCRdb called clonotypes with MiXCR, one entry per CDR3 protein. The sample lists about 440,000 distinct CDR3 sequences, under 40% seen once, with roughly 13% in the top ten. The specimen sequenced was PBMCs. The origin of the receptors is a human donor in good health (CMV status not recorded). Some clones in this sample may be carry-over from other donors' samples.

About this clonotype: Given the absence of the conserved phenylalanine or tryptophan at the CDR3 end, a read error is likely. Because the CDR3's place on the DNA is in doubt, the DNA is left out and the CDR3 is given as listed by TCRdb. The CDR3 loop is CASSTAENTESFC. The gene calls are TRBV18 and TRBJ1-1. Counting both end residues, the CDR3 totals 13 amino acids. Germline-derived CDR1 and CDR2 are KGHSH and LQKENI.

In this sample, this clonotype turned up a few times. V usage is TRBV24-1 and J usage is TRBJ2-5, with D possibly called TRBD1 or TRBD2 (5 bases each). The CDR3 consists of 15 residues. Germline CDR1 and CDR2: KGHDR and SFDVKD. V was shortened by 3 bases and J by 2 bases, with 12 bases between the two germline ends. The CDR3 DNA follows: TGTGCCACCAGTGATAGGGGAGACTTTCAAGAGACCCAGTACTTC. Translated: CATSDRGDFQETQYF.

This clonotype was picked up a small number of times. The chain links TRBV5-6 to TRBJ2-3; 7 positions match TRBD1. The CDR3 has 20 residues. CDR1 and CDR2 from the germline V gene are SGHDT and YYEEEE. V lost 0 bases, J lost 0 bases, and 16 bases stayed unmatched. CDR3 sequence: CASSLVLGAWTGPSTDTQYF. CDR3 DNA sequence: TGTGCCAGCAGCTTGGTCCTAGGGGCTTGGACAGGCCCTAGCACAGATACGCAGTATTTT.

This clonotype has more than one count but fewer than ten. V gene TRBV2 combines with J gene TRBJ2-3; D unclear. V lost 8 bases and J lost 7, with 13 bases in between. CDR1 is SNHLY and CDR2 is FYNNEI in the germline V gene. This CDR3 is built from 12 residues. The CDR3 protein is CASDQAGYTQYF. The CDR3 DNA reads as TGTGCCAGCGACCAGGCTGGCTATACGCAGTATTTT.

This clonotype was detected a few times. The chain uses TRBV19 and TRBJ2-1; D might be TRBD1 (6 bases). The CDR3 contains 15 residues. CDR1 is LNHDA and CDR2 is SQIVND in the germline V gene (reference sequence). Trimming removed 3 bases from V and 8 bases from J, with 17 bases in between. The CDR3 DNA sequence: TGTGCCAGTAGTATGCTCCTTCAGGGGCCTGATGAGCAGTTCTTC. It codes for CASSMLLQGPDEQFF.

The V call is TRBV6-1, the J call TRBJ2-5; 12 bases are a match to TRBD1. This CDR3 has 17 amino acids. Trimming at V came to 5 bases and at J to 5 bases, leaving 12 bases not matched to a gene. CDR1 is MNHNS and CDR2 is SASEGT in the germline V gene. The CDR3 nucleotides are TGTGCCAGCAGTAAAACCCGTAGGGACAGGGGGCGGGAGACCCAGTACTTC. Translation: CASSKTRRDRGRETQYF.

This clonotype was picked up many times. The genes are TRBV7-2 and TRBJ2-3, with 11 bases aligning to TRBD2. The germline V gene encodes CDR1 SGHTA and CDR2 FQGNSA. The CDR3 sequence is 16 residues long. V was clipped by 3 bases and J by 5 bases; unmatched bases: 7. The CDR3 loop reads CASSLGSGGAIDTQYF. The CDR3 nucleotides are TGTGCCAGCAGCTTGGGTAGCGGGGGGGCCATAGATACGCAGTATTTT. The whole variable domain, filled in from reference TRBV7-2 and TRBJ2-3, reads GAGVSQSPSNKVTEKGKDVELRCDPISGHTALYWYRQSLGQGLEFLIYFQGNSAPDKSGLPSDRFSAERTGGSVSTLTIQRTQQEDSAVYLCASSLGSGGAIDTQYFGPGTRLTVL.

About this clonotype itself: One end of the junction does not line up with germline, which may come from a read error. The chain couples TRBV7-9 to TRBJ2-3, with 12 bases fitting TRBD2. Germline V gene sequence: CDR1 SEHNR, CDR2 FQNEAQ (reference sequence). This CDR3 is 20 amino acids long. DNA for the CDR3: TGTGCCAGCAGCTTAGACGTGCTAGCGGGGGGGTCTTCGGAAACCGATACGCCGTATTTT. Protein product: CASSLDVLAGGSSETDTPYF.

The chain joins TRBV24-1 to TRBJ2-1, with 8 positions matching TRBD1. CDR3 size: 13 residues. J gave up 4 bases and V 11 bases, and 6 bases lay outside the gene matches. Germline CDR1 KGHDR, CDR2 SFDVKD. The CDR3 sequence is CARTGFRYNEQFF. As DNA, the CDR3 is TGTGCCAGGACAGGGTTCCGGTACAATGAGCAGTTCTTC.

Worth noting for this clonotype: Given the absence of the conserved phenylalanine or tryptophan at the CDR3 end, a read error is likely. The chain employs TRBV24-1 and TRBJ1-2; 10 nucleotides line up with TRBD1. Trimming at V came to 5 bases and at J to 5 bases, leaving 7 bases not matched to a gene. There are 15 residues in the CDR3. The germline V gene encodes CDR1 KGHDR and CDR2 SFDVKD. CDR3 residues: CATSGQDRGIYGYTL. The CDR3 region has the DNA TGTGCCACCAGTGGCCAGGACAGGGGGATTTATGGCTACACCTTA.

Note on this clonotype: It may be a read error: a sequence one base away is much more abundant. The CDR3 DNA is TGTGCCAGCAGCTCTGGGACTAGCGGATTCTCCGACGAGCAGTACTTC. It translates to CASSSGTSGFSDEQYF. This sequence joins TRBV7-2 and TRBJ2-7; 11 bases match TRBD2. The germline V gene encodes CDR1 SGHTA and CDR2 FQGNSA. The CDR3 has 16 amino acids.

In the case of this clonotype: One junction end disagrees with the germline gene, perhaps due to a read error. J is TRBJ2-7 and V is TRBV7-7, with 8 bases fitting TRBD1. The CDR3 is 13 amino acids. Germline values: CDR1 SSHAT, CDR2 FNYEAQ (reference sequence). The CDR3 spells CASSLQGESEQYF. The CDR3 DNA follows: TGTGCTAGCAGCTTACAGGGGGAGAGCGAGCAGTACTTC. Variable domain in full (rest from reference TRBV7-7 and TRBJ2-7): GAGVSQSPRYKVTKRGQDVTLRCDPISSHATLYWYQQALGQGPEFLTYFNYEAQPDKSGLPSDRFSAERPEGSISTLTIQRTEQRDSAMYRCASSLQGESEQYFGPGTRLTVT.

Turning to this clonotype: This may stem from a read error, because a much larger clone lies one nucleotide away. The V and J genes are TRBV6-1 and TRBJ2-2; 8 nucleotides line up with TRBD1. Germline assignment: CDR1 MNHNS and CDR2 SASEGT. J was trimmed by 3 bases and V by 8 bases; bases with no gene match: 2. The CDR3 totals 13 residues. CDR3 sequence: CASGDRHTGELFF. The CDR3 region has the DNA TGTGCCAGCGGGGACAGGCACACCGGGGAGCTGTTTTTT.

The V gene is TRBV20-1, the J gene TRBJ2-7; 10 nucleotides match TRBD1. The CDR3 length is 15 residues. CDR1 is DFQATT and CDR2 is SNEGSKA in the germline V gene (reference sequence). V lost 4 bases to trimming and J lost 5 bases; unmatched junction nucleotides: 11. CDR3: CSAKRTGTGVHEQYF. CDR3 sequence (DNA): TGCAGTGCTAAACGCACCGGGACAGGGGTGCACGAGCAGTACTTC.

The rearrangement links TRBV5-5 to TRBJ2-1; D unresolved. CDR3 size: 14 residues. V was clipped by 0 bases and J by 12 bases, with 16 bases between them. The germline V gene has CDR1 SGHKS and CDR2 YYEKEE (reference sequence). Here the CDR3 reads CASSLEGAPNWQFF. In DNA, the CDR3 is TGTGCCAGCAGCTTGGAAGGCGCACCCAATTGGCAGTTCTTC.

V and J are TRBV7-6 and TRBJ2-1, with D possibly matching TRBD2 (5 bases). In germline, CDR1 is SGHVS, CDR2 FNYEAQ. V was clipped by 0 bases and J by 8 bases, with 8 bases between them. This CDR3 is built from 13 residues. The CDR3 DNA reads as TGTGCCAGCAGCTTAGCGAGGGCAGATGAGCAGTTCTTC. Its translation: CASSLARADEQFF.

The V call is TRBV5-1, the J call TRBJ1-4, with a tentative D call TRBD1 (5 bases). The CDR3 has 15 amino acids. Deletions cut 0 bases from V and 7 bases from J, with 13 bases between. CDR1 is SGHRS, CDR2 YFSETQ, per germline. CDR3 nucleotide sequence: TGCGCCAGCAGCTTGGCCGGGACCGGGGCTGAAAAACTGTTTTTT. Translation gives CASSLAGTGAEKLFF.

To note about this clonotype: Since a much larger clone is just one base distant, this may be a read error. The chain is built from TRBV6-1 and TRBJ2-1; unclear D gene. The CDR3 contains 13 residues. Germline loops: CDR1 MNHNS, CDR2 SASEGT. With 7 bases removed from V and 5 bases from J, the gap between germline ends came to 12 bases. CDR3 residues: CASIRPGNNEQFF. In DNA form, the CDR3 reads TGTGCCAGCATTCGACCTGGGAACAATGAGCAGTTCTTC.

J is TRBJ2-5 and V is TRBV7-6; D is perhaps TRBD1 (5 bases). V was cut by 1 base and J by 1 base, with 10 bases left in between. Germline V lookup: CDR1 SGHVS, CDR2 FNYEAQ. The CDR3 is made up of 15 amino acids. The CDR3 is CASSLGRQLQETQYF. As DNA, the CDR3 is TGTGCCAGCAGCTTAGGTAGACAGCTCCAAGAGACCCAGTACTTC. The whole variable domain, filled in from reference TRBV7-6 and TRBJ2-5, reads GAGVSQSPRYKVTKRGQDVALRCDPISGHVSLYWYRQALGQGPEFLTYFNYEAQQDKSGLPNDRFSAERPEGSISTLTIQRTEQRDSAMYRCASSLGRQLQETQYFGPGTRLLVL.

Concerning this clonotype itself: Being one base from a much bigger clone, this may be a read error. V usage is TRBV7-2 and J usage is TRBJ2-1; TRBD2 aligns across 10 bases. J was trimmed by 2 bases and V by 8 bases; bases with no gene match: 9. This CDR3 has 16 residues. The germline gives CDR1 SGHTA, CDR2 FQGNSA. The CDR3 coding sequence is TGTGCCAGCTGCTCGACTCTAGCGGGAGCCTACAATGAGCAGTTCTTC. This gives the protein CASCSTLAGAYNEQFF. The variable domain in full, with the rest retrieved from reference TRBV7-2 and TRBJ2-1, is GAGVSQSPSNKVTEKGKDVELRCDPISGHTALYWYRQSLGQGLEFLIYFQGNSAPDKSGLPSDRFSAERTGGSVSTLTIQRTQQEDSAVYLCASCSTLAGAYNEQFFGPGTRLTVL.

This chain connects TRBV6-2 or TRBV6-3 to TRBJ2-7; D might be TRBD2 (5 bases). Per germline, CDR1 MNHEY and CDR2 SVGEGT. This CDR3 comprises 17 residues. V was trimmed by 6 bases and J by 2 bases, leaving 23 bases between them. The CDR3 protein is CASSPERESLRPYEQYF. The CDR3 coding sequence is TGTGCCAGCAGCCCGGAGAGGGAGTCATTGAGGCCCTACGAGCAGTACTTC.

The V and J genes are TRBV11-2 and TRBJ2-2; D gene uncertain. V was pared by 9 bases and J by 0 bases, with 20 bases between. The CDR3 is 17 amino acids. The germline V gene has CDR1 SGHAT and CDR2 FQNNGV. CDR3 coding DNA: TGTGCCAGGAGTCAACCCATTATATTTGCGAACACCGGGGAGCTGTTTTTT. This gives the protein CARSQPIIFANTGELFF.

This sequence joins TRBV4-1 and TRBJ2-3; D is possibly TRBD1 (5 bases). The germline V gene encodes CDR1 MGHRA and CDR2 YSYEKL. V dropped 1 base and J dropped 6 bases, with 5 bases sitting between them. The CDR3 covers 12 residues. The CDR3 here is CASSQAGDTQYF. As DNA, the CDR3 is TGCGCCAGCAGCCAAGCAGGGGATACGCAGTATTTT.

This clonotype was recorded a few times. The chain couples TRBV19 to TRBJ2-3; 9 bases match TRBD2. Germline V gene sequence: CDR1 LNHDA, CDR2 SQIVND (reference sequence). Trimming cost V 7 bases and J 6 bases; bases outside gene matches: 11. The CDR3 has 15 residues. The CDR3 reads CASKGRGGSSDTQYF. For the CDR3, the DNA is TGTGCCAGTAAAGGGCGGGGGGGCTCAAGCGATACGCAGTATTTT.

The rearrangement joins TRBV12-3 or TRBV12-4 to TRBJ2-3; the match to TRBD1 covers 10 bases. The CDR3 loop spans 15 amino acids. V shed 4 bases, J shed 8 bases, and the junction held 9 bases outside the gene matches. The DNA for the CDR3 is TGTGCCAGCAGTTCTCCGGGACAGGGGTCAGCTACGCAGTATTTT. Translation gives CASSSPGQGSATQYF.

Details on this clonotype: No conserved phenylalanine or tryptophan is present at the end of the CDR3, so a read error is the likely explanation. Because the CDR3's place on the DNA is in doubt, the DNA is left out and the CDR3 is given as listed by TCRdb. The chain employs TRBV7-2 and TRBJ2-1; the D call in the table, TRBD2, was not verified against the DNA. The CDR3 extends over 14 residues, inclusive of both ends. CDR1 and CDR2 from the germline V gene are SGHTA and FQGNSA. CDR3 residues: CASSPGLLNKEQLC.

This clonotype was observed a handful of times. CDR3 region: CASSIHAGMNTEAFF. CDR3 coding DNA: TGTGCCAGTAGTATCCATGCGGGGATGAACACTGAAGCTTTCTTT. V usage is TRBV19 and J usage is TRBJ1-1; D remains unclear. Germline V CDR1 and CDR2: LNHDA, SQIVND (reference sequence). This CDR3 spans 15 amino acids. Trimming shortened V by 3 bases and J by 0 bases, and 11 bases separated the two germline ends.

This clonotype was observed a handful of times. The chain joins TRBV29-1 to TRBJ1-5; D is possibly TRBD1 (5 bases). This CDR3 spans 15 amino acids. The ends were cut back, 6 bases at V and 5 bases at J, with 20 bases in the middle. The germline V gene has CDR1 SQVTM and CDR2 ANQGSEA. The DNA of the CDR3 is TGCAGCGTCTCAGGAGAGGGGAGCCTCGATCAGCCCCAGCATTTT. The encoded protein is CSVSGEGSLDQPQHF.

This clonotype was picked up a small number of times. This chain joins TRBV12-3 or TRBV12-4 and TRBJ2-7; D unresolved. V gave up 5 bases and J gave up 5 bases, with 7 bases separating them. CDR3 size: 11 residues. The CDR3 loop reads CASSLQDEQYF. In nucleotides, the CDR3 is TGTGCCAGCAGTCTCCAGGACGAGCAGTACTTC.

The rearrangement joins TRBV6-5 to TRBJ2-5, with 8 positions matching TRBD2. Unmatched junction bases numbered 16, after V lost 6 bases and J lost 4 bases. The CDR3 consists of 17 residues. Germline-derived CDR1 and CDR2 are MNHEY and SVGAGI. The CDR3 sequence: CASSYRQGVAGRETQYF. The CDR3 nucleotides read TGTGCCAGCAGCTACAGGCAGGGCGTAGCGGGGCGAGAGACCCAGTACTTC.